This TCR beta chain was documented in a study of blood T cell repertoires in COVID-19. Study at large: The samples span acute and convalescent COVID-19 from the United States, Italy and Spain.

There are 16 residues in the CDR3. With V trimmed by 4 bases and J by 6 bases, 8 bases remained unmatched. Per germline, CDR1 SGHTA and CDR2 FQGNSA. As processed by the authors: Reference gene primer amplification gave nucleated cell count estimates. This table comes from immunoSEQ multiplex PCR, and its TCRdb copy is limited to in-frame clones, with some not included. Clone size and the V and J calls come from that table; the DNA yielded D and trimming. The sample yields under 40,000 clones, just over 85% seen once. The chain uses TRBV7-2 and TRBJ2-1; 11 bases line up with TRBD2. This TCR derives from a woman of 80 years or more with active or convalescent COVID-19. The specimen sequenced was peripheral blood. DNA for the CDR3: TGTGCCAGCAGCTCCCAACTAGCGGGAGTAGGCAATGAGCAGTTCTTC. Translated: CASSSQLAGVGNEQFF.